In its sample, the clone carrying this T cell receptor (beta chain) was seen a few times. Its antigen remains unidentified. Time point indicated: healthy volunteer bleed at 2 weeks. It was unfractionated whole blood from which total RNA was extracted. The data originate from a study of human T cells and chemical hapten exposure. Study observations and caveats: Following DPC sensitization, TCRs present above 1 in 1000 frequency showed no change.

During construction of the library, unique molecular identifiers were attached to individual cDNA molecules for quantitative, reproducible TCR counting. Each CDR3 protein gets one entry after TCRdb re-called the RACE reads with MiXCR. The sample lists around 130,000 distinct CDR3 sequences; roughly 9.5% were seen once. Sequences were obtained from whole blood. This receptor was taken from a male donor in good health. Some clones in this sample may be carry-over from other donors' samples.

The CDR3, as DNA: TGTGCCAGCAGCTTAGCGTGGGACGGATCCTACGAGCAGTACTTC. This sequence encodes CASSLAWDGSYEQYF. The rearrangement joins TRBV7-6 to TRBJ2-7; TRBD1 or TRBD2 may be the D gene (5 bases each). CDR3 length: 15 amino acids. Between the trimmed V and J ends, which lost 0 bases and 1 base, there was a span of 10 bases. Per germline, CDR1 SGHVS and CDR2 FNYEAQ.